This T cell receptor beta chain was retrieved from a study of CD8 T cells in ankylosing spondylitis. Many counts were recorded for this clonotype. What it recognizes is unknown. Study-wide results and limits: With a CD8+ phenotype, disease-linked clones were relatively rare in peripheral blood. Researchers reportedly found disease-linked clones significantly enriched in matched ankylosing spondylitis synovial fluid. Ankylosing spondylitis blood appeared to carry a characteristic TCR beta motif of roughly eight highly homologous variants.

It was by quantitative 5'-RACE with molecular barcodes that TCR beta libraries were made. TCRdb fed the 5' RACE reads into MiXCR, producing one record per CDR3 protein. This table has under 200,000 distinct CDR3 sequences, roughly 13% appearing once. The sequence came from a female donor with ankylosing spondylitis or in good health (not recorded which). The sequencing input was blood, either unsorted or a sorted T cell fraction (not recorded which).

The CDR3 coding sequence is TGCAGCGTTGTGACTAGCGGGGTTTTCACAGATACGCAGTATTTT. Encoded protein: CSVVTSGVFTDTQYF. This sequence joins TRBV29-1 and TRBJ2-3; 11 nucleotides match TRBD2. V shed 4 bases, J shed 2 bases, and the junction held 5 bases outside the gene matches. Per the germline V gene, CDR1 is SQVTM and CDR2 is ANQGSEA. CDR3 size: 15 residues.